The entry that follows covers one T cell receptor (beta chain) sequence. The data derive from a study of control samples from healthy donors and cancer patients. Data came from immunoSEQ multiplex PCR; TCRdb stores just in-frame clones and leaves some out. Of about 120,000 clones in the sample, around 90% were seen once. The sequencing sample was made of blood. This clonotype originated in a man younger than 35 in good health.

CDR3 bases: TGTGCCAGCCGGGGACAGGGGAATTCACCCCTCCACTTT. It translates to CASRGQGNSPLHF. This sequence joins TRBV2 and TRBJ1-6; 10 nucleotides agree with TRBD1. CDR1 is SNHLY, CDR2 FYNNEI, per germline. This CDR3 is 13 amino acids long. J was trimmed by 7 bases and V by 8 bases; bases with no gene match: 2.